The rows below give T cell receptor beta chains drawn from one sample of a study of blood T cell repertoires in COVID-19. TCRdb's copy holds only in-frame clones and misses some; the assay was immunoSEQ multiplex PCR. The sample consists of approximately 220,000 clones, roughly 81% of them appearing once. The material sequenced was peripheral blood. These receptors originate from a man aged 45-60 years who had recovered from COVID-19. Each CDR3 is given with its conserved first and last residue. D genes are given only for firm matches.

J,D,length,V,CDR3
TRBJ1-1,.,14,TRBV6-5,CASSYYGKGEAPFF
TRBJ2-1,.,12,TRBV10-3,CAISETANEQFF
TRBJ2-7,TRBD1,15,TRBV30,CACTDLRDRAYEQYF
TRBJ1-1,.,11,TRBV30,CAWSVQTEAFF
TRBJ1-1,TRBD1,16,TRBV3-1/TRBV3-2,CASSPYRTGENTEAFF
TRBJ1-6,TRBD1,13,TRBV2,CASGGTDNSPLHF
TRBJ2-7,TRBD1,14,TRBV2,CASSAEQGAYEQYF
TRBJ2-1,TRBD2,15,TRBV3-1/TRBV3-2,CASSQELLAGNEQFF
TRBJ2-5,.,16,TRBV7-2,CASSLQWVVVQETQYF
TRBJ1-4,TRBD1,16,TRBV19,CASSLSPTGGENSLFF
TRBJ1-4,.,16,TRBV19,CASNHRAGAANEKLFF
TRBJ2-2,TRBD1,14,TRBV27,CASSKDRGFGELFF
TRBJ2-2,.,16,TRBV5-1,CASSLGSLANTGELFF
TRBJ2-3,.,14,TRBV19,CASSHDGGDHTQYF
TRBJ1-5,.,11,TRBV20-1,CSARRGQPQHF
TRBJ2-2,TRBD1,16,TRBV6-5,CASSSPHRGNTGELFF
TRBJ2-7,TRBD2,13,TRBV10-3,CAISEERDDEQYF
TRBJ1-1,.,13,TRBV7-9,CASSLGSNTEAFF
TRBJ1-1,.,15,TRBV19,CASSIGPGMNTEAFF
TRBJ2-7,.,14,TRBV28,CASISGSRAYEQYF
TRBJ1-1,.,15,TRBV7-9,CASSWEWGVGTEAFF
TRBJ2-5,TRBD2,16,TRBV28,CASRNSRLAGKETQYF
TRBJ2-7,TRBD2,17,TRBV4-2,CASSQENSGGTSYEQYF
TRBJ1-1,TRBD1,19,TRBV19,CASSMVGQGSRGPNTEAFF
TRBJ2-5,.,13,TRBV11-2,CASRYRVGETQYF
TRBJ2-6,TRBD1,18,TRBV25-1,CASSPGQDLSSGANVLTF
TRBJ2-5,TRBD2,16,TRBV28,CASSPWTSEIRETQYF
TRBJ2-1,TRBD2,18,TRBV7-6,CASSYRLAGGPVNNEQFF
TRBJ2-2,TRBD1,16,TRBV29-1,CSVNQPGQGDSGELFF
TRBJ2-5,.,13,TRBV7-6,CASSFQQQETQYF
TRBJ2-1,TRBD2,16,TRBV29-1,CSVETGLAGPRGEQFF
TRBJ2-1,TRBD1,18,TRBV15,CATSRPGQGHPSYNEQFF
TRBJ2-7,TRBD1,15,TRBV5-1,CASSIGTGGFYEQYF
TRBJ2-7,TRBD2,16,TRBV5-1,CASSLGTSGRLYEQYF
TRBJ2-4,TRBD2,19,TRBV6-2/TRBV6-3,CASSYDWTSGSIAKNIQYF
TRBJ2-2,TRBD1,17,TRBV27,CASSLSRDRGSTGELFF
TRBJ2-7,.,13,TRBV3-1/TRBV3-2,CASRIQGTYEQYF
TRBJ1-1,TRBD1,16,TRBV5-1,CASSLILGQANTEAFF
TRBJ1-6,.,15,TRBV2,CASSVKSSYNSPLHF
TRBJ1-5,.,16,TRBV18,CASSSEWGGGNQPQHF
TRBJ2-7,TRBD1,13,TRBV6-5,CASRRTGSYEQYF
TRBJ2-3,TRBD1,14,TRBV20-1,CSASHRGKTDTQYF
TRBJ2-4,.,14,TRBV2,CASSGTIAKNIQYF
TRBJ2-2,TRBD2,16,TRBV10-3,CAISEGLAGGPGELFF
TRBJ1-6,TRBD1,14,TRBV27,CASSYQTGGSPLHF
TRBJ2-7,TRBD1,14,TRBV3-1/TRBV3-2,CASSLRDSYYEQYF
TRBJ1-2,.,13,TRBV28,CATRRDHRYGYTF
TRBJ2-7,TRBD2,17,TRBV27,CASSSLDLAGVRNEQYF